This TCR beta chain was captured by sequencing in a study of OX40 agonist ivuxolimab in advanced cancers. Across the whole study: The patients received ivuxolimab by intravenous route every 2 weeks at 0.01 to 10 mg/kg.

Clones were read by immunoSEQ multiplex PCR, and TCRdb kept only the in-frame ones, dropping some. The table has roughly 67,000 clones, approximately 90% seen once. The CDR3 loop spans 18 amino acids. Unmatched junction bases numbered 14, after V lost 3 bases and J lost 4 bases. CDR1 and CDR2 from the germline V gene are KGHSH and LQKENI. This specimen consisted of CD4+ or CD8+ T cells sorted from blood, obtained in a trial of the OX40 agonist ivuxolimab. The receptor comes from an adult with an advanced solid tumor such as melanoma, head and neck, liver or kidney cancer. V usage is TRBV18 and J usage is TRBJ2-3; 9 nucleotides agree with TRBD2. CDR3 DNA: TGTGCCAGCTCACCCGTTGCCCTGATCAGCGGGAGGTCAGATACGCAGTATTTT. Protein product: CASSPVALISGRSDTQYF. Variable domain in full (rest from reference TRBV18 and TRBJ2-3): NAGVMQNPRHLVRRRGQEARLRCSPMKGHSHVYWYRQLPEEGLKFMVYLQKENIIDESGMPKERFSAEFPKEGPSILRIQQVVRGDSAAYFCASSPVALISGRSDTQYFGPGTRLTVL.